A selection of T cell receptor beta chains follows, all from one sample in a study of a mutant IDH1 vaccine in newly diagnosed glioma. This table comes from immunoSEQ multiplex PCR, and its TCRdb copy is limited to in-frame clones, with some not included. Found here are some 60,000 clones, 84% of them singletons; the top ten hold 3.6%. These receptors are not linked to any known antigen. The sample was PBMCs, taken from a glioma patient whose treatment included an IDH1 peptide vaccine. These receptor sequences come from a man in his thirties or forties with glioma. CDR3s include the opening cysteine and the closing phenylalanine or tryptophan. Each record gives: V gene, D gene, J gene, clone size, CDR3 protein, CDR3 DNA. D genes are given only for firm matches. Not every row has a clone size; where given, it reads once, few, many or a size class.

TRBV4-1,NA,TRBJ1-2,NA,CASSLPRGYGYTF,TGCGCCAGCAGCCTCCCTCGGGGGTATGGCTACACCTTC
TRBV18,TRBD2,TRBJ2-1,NA,CASSLGLADNEQFF,TGTGCCAGCTCACTGGGACTAGCGGACAATGAGCAGTTCTTC
TRBV10-3,NA,TRBJ2-2,NA,CAISVLHFRDTNTGELFF,TGTGCCATCAGTGTGCTCCACTTCCGGGACACGAACACCGGGGAGCTGTTTTTT
TRBV7-6,TRBD2,TRBJ2-1,NA,CASQLAGYNEQFF,TGTGCCAGTCAACTAGCGGGGTACAATGAGCAGTTCTTC
TRBV5-1,TRBD2,TRBJ2-3,NA,CASRRESTDTQYF,TGCGCCAGCAGGCGGGAGAGCACAGATACGCAGTATTTT
TRBV27,NA,TRBJ1-5,NA,CASTRSGGSNQPQHF,TGTGCCAGCACCCGCAGCGGGGGTAGCAATCAGCCCCAGCATTTT
TRBV7-9,TRBD1,TRBJ2-1,NA,CASSLTDRDNEQFF,TGTGCCAGCAGCTTAACCGACAGGGATAATGAGCAGTTCTTC
TRBV6-6,TRBD1,TRBJ2-4,NA,CASSLLTGARKNIQYF,TGTGCCAGCAGTCTTCTGACAGGGGCGCGCAAAAACATTCAGTACTTC
TRBV7-8,TRBD1,TRBJ2-5,once,CASSQRGPQETQYF,TGTGCCAGCAGCCAAAGGGGGCCACAAGAGACCCAGTACTTC
TRBV28,TRBD1,TRBJ1-2,NA,CASLPGGQGAGGYTF,TGTGCCAGCCTCCCCGGGGGACAGGGGGCAGGTGGCTACACCTTC
TRBV6-6,NA,TRBJ1-1,NA,CASSYGQGGEAFF,TGTGCCAGCAGTTACGGCCAGGGAGGAGAAGCTTTCTTT
TRBV25-1,TRBD2,TRBJ2-2,NA,CASSFRGRATGELFF,TGTGCCAGCTCCTTTCGCGGGAGAGCAACCGGGGAGCTGTTTTTT
TRBV27,TRBD1,TRBJ1-1,NA,CASSWFQGGTEAFF,TGTGCCAGCAGTTGGTTTCAGGGGGGCACTGAAGCTTTCTTT
TRBV7-8,NA,TRBJ1-4,NA,CASSLVRKATGEKLFF,TGTGCCAGCAGCTTAGTTCGCAAAGCGACGGGTGAAAAACTGTTTTTT
TRBV18,NA,TRBJ2-7,NA,CASSPLGHEQYF,TGTGCCAGCTCACCGCTGGGCCACGAGCAGTACTTC
TRBV30,NA,TRBJ1-3,NA,CAWRRGSGNTIYF,TGTGCCTGGAGGCGGGGGTCTGGAAACACCATATATTTT
TRBV5-1,NA,TRBJ2-5,NA,CASSLQGEETQYF,TGCGCCAGCAGCTTACAGGGTGAAGAGACCCAGTACTTC
TRBV7-9,NA,TRBJ1-2,NA,CASSEIQGSGYTF,TGTGCCAGCAGTGAAATACAGGGAAGCGGCTACACCTTC
TRBV30,TRBD2,TRBJ2-3,NA,CAWSPLAGSTDTQYF,TGTGCCTGGAGTCCACTAGCGGGGAGCACAGATACGCAGTATTTT
TRBV7-8,NA,TRBJ1-4,NA,CASSHGSPTVGEKLFF,TGTGCCAGCAGCCACGGAAGTCCAACTGTGGGTGAAAAACTGTTTTTT
TRBV6-1,NA,TRBJ1-4,NA,CASSGPHREANEKLFF,TGTGCCAGCAGTGGGCCCCACAGGGAGGCTAATGAAAAACTGTTTTTT
TRBV5-6,TRBD1,TRBJ2-5,NA,CASSLTQGKETQYF,TGTGCCAGCAGTTTAACACAGGGGAAAGAGACCCAGTACTTC
TRBV5-1,NA,TRBJ2-7,NA,CASSSGRAEYEQYF,TGCGCCAGCAGCTCCGGCAGGGCCGAGTACGAGCAGTACTTC
TRBV15,NA,TRBJ2-3,NA,CATSQGSGTDTQYF,TGTGCCACCAGCCAGGGGTCTGGCACAGATACGCAGTATTTT
TRBV18,NA,TRBJ1-1,NA,CASSTTGNTEAFF,TGTGCCAGCTCAACTACGGGGAACACTGAAGCTTTCTTT
TRBV7-6,TRBD1,TRBJ1-5,NA,CASSPGQGIQPQHF,TGTGCCAGCAGCCCGGGACAGGGGATTCAGCCCCAGCATTTT
TRBV19,TRBD1,TRBJ2-7,NA,CASSPPGQGFSQYF,TGTGCCAGTAGTCCTCCGGGACAGGGCTTTTCGCAGTACTTC
TRBV6-1,TRBD1,TRBJ2-7,NA,CASSRTGHEQYF,TGTGCCAGCAGCAGGACAGGGCACGAGCAGTACTTC
TRBV18,NA,TRBJ1-6,NA,CASSPVASLISGTPPQVGNSPLHF,TGTGCCAGCTCACCAGTGGCTAGCCTCATCAGCGGGACACCACCACAGGTAGGTAATTCACCCCTCCACTTT
TRBV9,NA,TRBJ2-7,few,CASSDPWGRQGEQYF,TGTGCCAGCAGCGACCCCTGGGGTCGCCAAGGGGAGCAGTACTTC
TRBV9,NA,TRBJ1-4,NA,CASSAHLNEKLFF,TGTGCCAGCAGCGCCCATCTTAATGAAAAACTGTTTTTT
TRBV5-1,NA,TRBJ2-1,NA,CASSLGQGPYNEQFF,TGCGCCAGCAGCTTGGGTCAGGGACCCTACAATGAGCAGTTCTTC
TRBV7-9,NA,TRBJ1-2,NA,CASSLVETTYGYTF,TGTGCCAGCAGCTTAGTGGAGACTACTTATGGCTACACCTTC
TRBV4-3,TRBD2,TRBJ2-1,NA,CASSQVLAGGLFTYNEQFF,TGCGCCAGCAGCCAAGTTTTAGCGGGGGGCCTTTTCACCTACAATGAGCAGTTCTTC
TRBV27,NA,TRBJ2-1,few,CASSFSGLANEQFF,TGTGCCAGCAGTTTTAGTGGGCTAGCCAATGAGCAGTTCTTC
TRBV2,NA,TRBJ2-1,NA,CASSLEGGNEQFF,TGTGCCAGCAGTCTCGAGGGAGGCAATGAGCAGTTCTTC
TRBV29-1,TRBD1,TRBJ1-1,few,CSVRTGGHTEAFF,TGCAGCGTTAGGACAGGGGGGCACACTGAAGCTTTCTTT
TRBV28,NA,TRBJ1-1,NA,CASSLDRGPEAFF,TGTGCCAGCAGTTTAGATCGGGGCCCTGAAGCTTTCTTT
TRBV10-3,NA,TRBJ1-1,NA,CAISESDDKLFTEAFF,TGTGCCATCAGTGAGTCGGACGATAAGCTGTTCACTGAAGCTTTCTTT
TRBV19,NA,TRBJ2-3,NA,CASSIGGATTDTQYF,TGTGCCAGTAGTATAGGCGGGGCCACCACAGATACGCAGTATTTT
TRBV5-1,TRBD1,TRBJ2-1,NA,CASSLGGQGLGEQFF,TGCGCCAGCAGCTTGGGGGGACAGGGATTAGGTGAGCAGTTCTTC
TRBV11-2,NA,TRBJ2-5,once,CASSRGLQETQYF,TGTGCCAGCAGCCGGGGGCTCCAAGAGACCCAGTACTTC
TRBV28,NA,TRBJ2-5,NA,CASSDNLYGETQYF,TGTGCCAGCTCGGACAACTTGTACGGGGAGACCCAGTACTTC
TRBV6-6,TRBD1,TRBJ1-5,NA,CASSYTTGTGSQPQHF,TGTGCCAGCAGTTACACCACCGGGACAGGAAGTCAGCCCCAGCATTTT
TRBV6-1,NA,TRBJ1-5,NA,CASSEFGVPQPQHF,TGTGCCAGCAGTGAATTTGGAGTGCCTCAGCCCCAGCATTTT